These T cell receptor beta chains were read from a single sample in a study of blood T cell repertoires in COVID-19. This table comes from immunoSEQ multiplex PCR, and its TCRdb copy is limited to in-frame clones, with some not included. The profile shows 100,000 to 120,000 clones, over 80% of them singletons. Input material: peripheral blood. Receptor source: a woman aged 50 to 60 with acute or convalescent COVID-19. CDR3s include the opening cysteine and the closing phenylalanine or tryptophan. D genes are given only for firm matches. A row's size may be missing; if present it is once, few, many or a size class.

V gene	D gene	clone size	J gene	CDR3 protein	CDR3 DNA
TRBV28	TRBD2	-	TRBJ2-1	CASTGLADTNEQFF	TGTGCCAGCACAGGACTAGCGGACACTAATGAGCAGTTCTTC
TRBV5-4	-	-	TRBJ1-4	CASSLDRWDEKLFF	TGTGCCAGCAGCTTGGACAGGTGGGATGAAAAACTGTTTTTT
TRBV19	-	-	TRBJ2-1	CASSTHGTQHNEQFF	TGTGCCAGTAGTACTCACGGGACACAGCACAATGAGCAGTTCTTC
TRBV19	TRBD1	-	TRBJ1-5	CGSGTGDAFYGQPQHF	TGTGGGTCCGGGACAGGGGACGCTTTTTATGGTCAGCCCCAGCATTTT
TRBV5-6	TRBD1	once	TRBJ2-3	CASSLARGQGSTDTQYF	TGTGCCAGCAGCTTGGCCCGTGGACAGGGGAGCACAGATACGCAGTATTTT
TRBV3-1/TRBV3-2	TRBD2	-	TRBJ2-1	CASSQIAGGVKFF	TGTGCCAGCAGCCAGATAGCGGGAGGGGTGAAGTTCTTC
TRBV19	TRBD1	once	TRBJ2-7	CARYPGISTGEGYEQYF	TGTGCCAGATACCCAGGAATTTCGACAGGGGAAGGCTACGAGCAGTACTTC
TRBV3-1/TRBV3-2	-	-	TRBJ1-2	CASSHDYGYTF	TGTGCCAGCAGCCACGACTATGGCTACACCTTC
TRBV11-2	-	-	TRBJ1-6	CASSLGLVRDSPLHF	TGTGCCAGCAGCCTGGGGTTGGTGAGGGATTCACCCCTCCACTTT
TRBV7-3	TRBD2	-	TRBJ2-1	CASSLKLLAGGPNEQFF	TGTGCCAGCAGCTTAAAATTGTTAGCGGGAGGGCCGAATGAGCAGTTCTTC
TRBV10-3	TRBD1	once	TRBJ1-1	CAIGQGFNTEAFF	TGTGCCATCGGACAGGGGTTCAACACTGAAGCTTTCTTT
TRBV28	-	-	TRBJ1-2	CASTTGTYGYTF	TGTGCCAGCACCACAGGTACCTATGGCTACACCTTC
TRBV27	TRBD2	-	TRBJ2-1	CASSLRGLSSYNEQFF	TGTGCCAGCAGTTTAAGGGGACTAAGCTCCTACAATGAGCAGTTCTTC
TRBV6-5	-	-	TRBJ2-2	CASSTPGNTGELFF	TGTGCCAGCAGTACACCAGGGAACACCGGGGAGCTGTTTTTT
TRBV7-3	TRBD2	-	TRBJ2-3	CASSSTSGKDTQYF	TGTGCCAGCAGCTCGACTAGCGGGAAAGATACGCAGTATTTT
TRBV2	-	-	TRBJ1-2	CASNPGFGDGYTF	TGTGCCAGCAATCCGGGGTTTGGCGATGGCTACACCTTC
TRBV4-1	TRBD1	-	TRBJ2-3	CASSQEGTGGTDTQYF	TGCGCCAGCAGCCAAGAGGGGACAGGGGGCACAGATACGCAGTATTTT
TRBV10-1	TRBD2	-	TRBJ2-3	CASSDSSLAGEEDTQYF	TGCGCCAGCAGTGACTCCTCACTAGCGGGAGAGGAAGATACGCAGTATTTT
TRBV7-8	TRBD2	-	TRBJ2-5	CASSLTGGQETQYF	TGTGCCAGCAGCTTAACGGGGGGGCAAGAGACCCAGTACTTC
TRBV2	-	-	TRBJ1-3	CASSSQGSGNTIYF	TGTGCCAGCAGTTCCCAGGGGTCTGGAAACACCATATATTTT